Below are 20 T cell receptor beta chains sequenced from a single sample in a study of blood T cell repertoires in COVID-19. The repertoire was sequenced with immunoSEQ multiplex PCR; TCRdb's copy has only in-frame clones and lacks some. The sample consists of fewer than 200,000 clones, 70% to 90% of them appearing once. The source material was peripheral blood. These receptors came from a man aged 35-49 years who had recovered from COVID-19.

Only a few counts were recorded for this clone. The gene calls are TRBV7-2 and TRBJ2-7; 8 nucleotides agree with TRBD2. Trimming took 4 bases from V and 11 from J; bases not matched to a gene: 13. Germline CDR1 and CDR2: SGHTA and FQGNSA. This CDR3 comprises 14 residues. CDR3 in DNA: TGTGCCAGCAGCTCCCCGGGACTAGAATCTAAGGAGTACTTC. Its translation: CASSSPGLESKEYF.

The chain carries TRBV6-4 and TRBJ2-1, with D hard to call. Germline V lookup: CDR1 MRHNA, CDR2 SNTAGT. V was pared by 2 bases and J by 7 bases, with 12 bases between. This CDR3 comprises 14 residues. Here the CDR3 reads CASSDDKGGNEQFF. In nucleotides, the CDR3 is TGTGCCAGCAGTGACGACAAAGGTGGTAATGAGCAGTTCTTC.

This clone showed up just once. This chain joins TRBV15 and TRBJ2-3, with no clear D. CDR1 and CDR2 (germline): LNHNV, YYDKDF (reference sequence). This CDR3 region has 16 residues. V gave up 0 bases and J gave up 4 bases, with 14 bases separating them. The CDR3 coding sequence is TGTGCCACCAGCAGAGAGACGGCAGTTGGGCCAGATACGCAGTATTTT. It translates to CATSRETAVGPDTQYF.

V and J are TRBV10-3 and TRBJ2-4; TRBD1 matches at 9 bases. Germline CDR1 ENHRY, CDR2 SYGVKD. The CDR3 length is 15 residues. The V segment lost 7 bases and the J segment 4 bases; nucleotides outside the gene matches: 8. DNA of the CDR3: TGTGCCATCAAGGCCTCCGGGACAGGGAAAAACATTCAGTACTTC. It specifies CAIKASGTGKNIQYF.

The rearrangement joins TRBV9 to TRBJ2-2; TRBD2 matches at 12 bases. CDR1 and CDR2 from the germline V gene are SGDLS and YYNGEE. The CDR3 has 16 amino acids. V lost 3 bases to trimming and J lost 4 bases; unmatched junction nucleotides: 4. The CDR3: CASSASSGGATGELFF. The CDR3 nucleotides are TGTGCCAGCAGCGCCTCTAGCGGGGGGGCCACCGGGGAGCTGTTTTTT.

This sequence joins TRBV13 and TRBJ1-1, with a possible D match to TRBD1 (6 bases). The CDR3 consists of 16 residues. The V gene's germline CDR1 is PRHDT and CDR2 FYEKMQ (reference sequence). V was shortened by 5 bases and J by 0 bases, with 16 bases between the two germline ends. DNA for the CDR3: TGTGCCAGCAGCCACAGGGATATGGGTATGAACACTGAAGCTTTCTTT. Translation gives CASSHRDMGMNTEAFF.

This sequence joins TRBV19 and TRBJ1-1; the D gene is possibly TRBD1 (6 bases). V dropped 8 bases and J dropped 0 bases, with 16 bases sitting between them. Germline V gene data show CDR1 as LNHDA and CDR2 as SQIVND (reference sequence). This CDR3 has 15 residues. Here the CDR3 reads CASFGGPTLNTEAFF. In nucleotides, the CDR3 is TGTGCCAGTTTCGGGGGGCCCACTTTGAACACTGAAGCTTTCTTT. Full variable domain (rest looked up from reference TRBV19 and TRBJ1-1): DGGITQSPKYLFRKEGQNVTLSCEQNLNHDAMYWYRQDPGQGLRLIYYSQIVNDFQKGDIAEGYSVSREKKESFPLTVTSAQKNPTAFYLCASFGGPTLNTEAFFGQGTRLTVV.

This chain connects TRBV10-3 to TRBJ1-2, with TRBD1 matching over 8 bases. V lost 3 bases, J lost 8 bases, and 8 bases stayed unmatched. Germline CDR1 reads ENHRY; CDR2 reads SYGVKD. There are 14 residues in the CDR3. CDR3 residues: CAISDRGLSSGYTF. The CDR3 nucleotides read TGTGCCATCAGTGACAGGGGGCTGTCGAGCGGCTACACCTTC.

The chain uses TRBV29-1 and TRBJ1-5; 7 nucleotides line up with TRBD1. V trimming: 4 bases; J trimming: 10 bases; junction bases outside the gene matches: 7. The CDR3 loop spans 12 amino acids. Germline V gene data show CDR1 as SQVTM and CDR2 as ANQGSEA. CDR3 in amino acids: CSVGQGGGPQHF. The DNA of the CDR3 is TGCAGCGTTGGACAGGGTGGAGGACCCCAGCATTTT.

This clone is classed as medium-sized. This rearrangement joins TRBV28 to TRBJ2-1, with D perhaps matching TRBD2 (5 bases). The CDR3 has 13 residues. Germline V lookup: CDR1 MDHEN, CDR2 SYDVKM. V was pared by 7 bases and J by 9 bases, with 16 bases between. The CDR3 protein is CASNGGPLLEQFF. The CDR3 DNA is TGTGCCAGCAACGGCGGGCCCCTACTTGAGCAGTTCTTC.

The chain carries TRBV7-2 and TRBJ1-2, with a tentative D call TRBD1 (6 bases). The CDR3 extends over 15 amino acids. Germline V gene data show CDR1 as SGHTA and CDR2 as FQGNSA. V was trimmed by 1 base and J by 0 bases, leaving 9 bases between them. CDR3 in amino acids: CASSLVGQANYGYTF. For the CDR3, the DNA is TGTGCCAGCAGCTTAGTGGGACAAGCTAACTATGGCTACACCTTC.

The chain couples TRBV7-9 to TRBJ1-4; no definite D call. Germline V CDR1 and CDR2: SEHNR, FQNEAQ (reference sequence). Between the trimmed V and J ends, which lost 4 bases and 4 bases, there was a span of 16 bases. The CDR3 sequence is 16 residues long. CDR3 loop: CASSYPWRSGNEKLFF. CDR3 nucleotide sequence: TGTGCCAGCAGCTACCCCTGGCGGAGTGGTAATGAAAAACTGTTTTTT. Full variable domain (outside the CDR3, taken from reference TRBV7-9 and TRBJ1-4): DTGVSQNPRHKITKRGQNVTFRCDPISEHNRLYWYRQTLGQGPEFLTYFQNEAQLEKSRLLSDRFSAERPKGSFSTLEIQRTEQGDSAMYLCASSYPWRSGNEKLFFGSGTQLSVL.

The chain carries TRBV19 and TRBJ2-6; D possibly corresponds to TRBD2 (5 bases). V lost 5 bases, J lost 3 bases, and 8 bases lay in between. This CDR3 comprises 14 residues. Germline V gene lookup returns CDR1 LNHDA and CDR2 SQIVND (reference sequence). CDR3 sequence (DNA): TGTGCCAGTAGTGGGAGTTTTGGGGCCAACGTCCTGACTTTC. The encoded protein is CASSGSFGANVLTF. Drawing the rest from reference TRBV19 and TRBJ2-6, the complete variable domain is DGGITQSPKYLFRKEGQNVTLSCEQNLNHDAMYWYRQDPGQGLRLIYYSQIVNDFQKGDIAEGYSVSREKKESFPLTVTSAQKNPTAFYLCASSGSFGANVLTFGAGSRLTVL.

As DNA, the CDR3 is TGTGCCATTGGACAGGGGAGCACAGATACGCAGTATTTT. Its translation is CAIGQGSTDTQYF. This chain connects TRBV10-3 to TRBJ2-3, with 9 bases aligning to TRBD1. CDR1 is ENHRY and CDR2 is SYGVKD in the germline V gene. The trim removed 9 bases at V and 0 bases at J, leaving 1 base unmatched. The CDR3 spans 13 residues.

The chain employs TRBV12-3 or TRBV12-4 and TRBJ2-5; D is uncertain. The CDR3 consists of 13 residues. The germline V and J ends were trimmed by 0 bases and 5 bases, with 7 bases remaining between them. CDR3 loop: CASSLAPSETQYF. CDR3 in DNA: TGTGCCAGCAGTTTAGCCCCCTCTGAGACCCAGTACTTC.

V and J are TRBV7-9 and TRBJ2-1; TRBD1 matches at 9 bases. Germline CDR1 and CDR2: SEHNR and FQNEAQ (reference sequence). The CDR3 runs 13 residues. V gave up 7 bases and J gave up 8 bases; unmatched junction bases: 6. CDR3 DNA: TGTGCCAGCAAGAGGACAGGGGATCATGAGCAGTTCTTC. It translates to CASKRTGDHEQFF.

This clone was counted once. In DNA, the CDR3 is TGTGCCACCAGCAGAGAGGAGAGGGGGTACGAGCAGTACTTC. Its protein is CATSREERGYEQYF. This chain uses TRBV15 with TRBJ2-7; D is perhaps TRBD1 (6 bases). V dropped 0 bases and J dropped 4 bases, with 10 bases sitting between them. This CDR3 is 14 amino acids long. CDR1 LNHNV and CDR2 YYDKDF come from the germline V gene (reference sequence).

The genes are TRBV3-1 (or the pseudogene TRBV3-2) and TRBJ2-3; 9 bases are a match to TRBD1. V was clipped by 0 bases and J by 5 bases; unmatched bases: 9. The V gene's germline CDR1 is LGHDT and CDR2 YNNKEL (reference sequence). The CDR3 has 17 amino acids. The CDR3 region is CASSQDPQGAREDTQYF. In DNA, the CDR3 is TGTGCCAGCAGCCAAGATCCACAGGGGGCCAGGGAAGATACGCAGTATTTT.

This rearrangement joins TRBV5-1 to TRBJ2-7; 8 bases map to TRBD2. Trimming took 2 bases from V and 5 from J; bases not matched to a gene: 9. Germline V gives CDR1 SGHRS, CDR2 YFSETQ. The CDR3 runs 15 residues. CDR3: CASSLFAGGTDEQYF. CDR3 DNA sequence: TGCGCCAGCAGCTTATTCGCGGGGGGTACGGACGAGCAGTACTTC.

This rearrangement joins TRBV7-2 to TRBJ2-5; TRBD2 aligns across 7 bases. The junction had 11 bases not matched to a gene; V was cut back by 1 base and J by 0 bases. Germline assignment: CDR1 SGHTA and CDR2 FQGNSA. The CDR3 runs to 18 residues. The CDR3 sequence: CASSLVATSPWYQETQYF. The CDR3 coding sequence is TGTGCCAGCAGCTTAGTGGCGACTAGCCCCTGGTACCAAGAGACCCAGTACTTC. The variable domain in full, completed from reference TRBV7-2 and TRBJ2-5, reads GAGVSQSPSNKVTEKGKDVELRCDPISGHTALYWYRQSLGQGLEFLIYFQGNSAPDKSGLPSDRFSAERTGGSVSTLTIQRTQQEDSAVYLCASSLVATSPWYQETQYFGPGTRLLVL.